The 14 T cell receptor beta chains listed next were all sequenced from one sample in a study of OX40 agonist ivuxolimab in advanced cancers. The repertoire was sequenced with immunoSEQ multiplex PCR; TCRdb's copy has only in-frame clones and lacks some. This table has 74,000 or so clones, 85% to 95% appearing once. This specimen was CD4+ or CD8+ T cells sorted from blood, taken in a trial of the OX40 agonist ivuxolimab. These receptors all come from an adult with an advanced solid tumor such as melanoma, head and neck, liver or kidney cancer.

CDR3 in DNA: TGTGCCAGCAGCCGTGGGACAGGGGGCCTCACTGAAGCTTTCTTT. Translated, it gives CASSRGTGGLTEAFF. The chain recombines TRBV7-2 with TRBJ1-1; 12 bases agree with TRBD1. V lost 5 bases, J lost 4 bases, and 5 bases stayed unmatched. Germline V gene sequence: CDR1 SGHTA, CDR2 FQGNSA. The CDR3 is made up of 15 amino acids.

CDR3 nucleotide sequence: TGTGCCATCAGTGCATCACCAGGGGGTGTAACTAATGAAAAACTGTTTTTT. It specifies CAISASPGGVTNEKLFF. The chain links TRBV10-3 to TRBJ1-4; 7 nucleotides line up with TRBD1. Germline CDR1 ENHRY, CDR2 SYGVKD. The CDR3 consists of 17 residues. J gave up 1 base and V 4 bases, and 9 bases lay outside the gene matches.

V and J are TRBV7-3 and TRBJ2-2; 9 bases agree with TRBD1. Trimming took 1 base from V and 3 from J; bases not matched to a gene: 12. The length of the CDR3 is 19 residues. Germline V gives CDR1 SGHTA, CDR2 FQGTGA. The CDR3 loop reads CASSLRPQTGGQDTGELFF. CDR3 nucleotides: TGTGCCAGCAGCTTAAGGCCTCAAACAGGGGGCCAGGACACCGGGGAGCTGTTTTTT.

This sequence joins TRBV19 and TRBJ2-2, with D possibly being TRBD1 (5 bases). CDR1 is LNHDA and CDR2 is SQIVND in the germline V gene (reference sequence). Trimming stripped 2 bases from V and 5 bases from J, with 6 bases between. This CDR3 region has 13 residues. CDR3 DNA: TGTGCCAGTAGTATACAGGGAACCGGGGAGCTGTTTTTT. Protein sequence: CASSIQGTGELFF. Full variable domain (missing parts from reference TRBV19 and TRBJ2-2): DGGITQSPKYLFRKEGQNVTLSCEQNLNHDAMYWYRQDPGQGLRLIYYSQIVNDFQKGDIAEGYSVSREKKESFPLTVTSAQKNPTAFYLCASSIQGTGELFFGEGSRLTVL.

This rearrangement joins TRBV2 to TRBJ1-3, with D possibly TRBD1 on 6 matching bases. Per germline, CDR1 SNHLY and CDR2 FYNNEI. The V end was cut by 7 bases, the J end by 2 bases, with 12 bases between. The CDR3 totals 14 residues. The CDR3 DNA reads TGTGCCAGCACTATCGGACAGCCTGGAAACACCATATATTTT. It yields the protein CASTIGQPGNTIYF.

The gene calls are TRBV7-9 and TRBJ2-4, with TRBD1 matching over 8 bases. Trimming cost V 5 bases and J 8 bases; bases outside gene matches: 14. There are 16 residues in the CDR3. The germline gives CDR1 SEHNR, CDR2 FQNEAQ (reference sequence). The CDR3 DNA follows: TGTGCCAGCAGCGCTACAGGGGGTAGTATTGTAGACATTCAGTACTTC. Amino acids: CASSATGGSIVDIQYF. The variable domain in full, with the rest retrieved from reference TRBV7-9 and TRBJ2-4, is DTGVSQNPRHKITKRGQNVTFRCDPISEHNRLYWYRQTLGQGPEFLTYFQNEAQLEKSRLLSDRFSAERPKGSFSTLEIQRTEQGDSAMYLCASSATGGSIVDIQYFGAGTRLSVL.

The V and J genes are TRBV18 and TRBJ2-7, with 7 nucleotides matching TRBD1. Germline lookup yields CDR1 KGHSH and CDR2 LQKENI. This CDR3 spans 14 amino acids. J was trimmed by 5 bases and V by 5 bases; bases with no gene match: 9. CDR3 amino acids: CASSDNRGSHEQYF. In DNA, the CDR3 is TGTGCCAGCTCAGACAACAGGGGTTCCCACGAGCAGTACTTC.

In its sample, this clone was seen once. The chain is built from TRBV2 and TRBJ2-5, with unresolved D. Germline CDR1 reads SNHLY; CDR2 reads FYNNEI. The germline V and J ends were trimmed by 6 bases and 5 bases, with 10 bases remaining between them. The CDR3 has 12 amino acids. The CDR3 DNA reads TGTGCCAGCAGGTTAGAGGTGGAGACCCAGTACTTC. Translating gives CASRLEVETQYF.

V and J are TRBV10-1 and TRBJ2-1; D perhaps matches TRBD2 (6 bases). From germline, CDR1 is WNHNN and CDR2 SYGVQD (reference sequence). This CDR3 has 14 residues. Trimming pared 4 bases from V and 0 bases from J, leaving 7 bases between. For the CDR3, the DNA is TGCGCCAGCAGTGGACTAGGCTCCTACAATGAGCAGTTCTTC. Amino acid sequence: CASSGLGSYNEQFF.

The J gene is TRBJ2-2, the V gene TRBV27; perhaps TRBD2 as D (5 bases). CDR3 length: 11 amino acids. Per germline, CDR1 MNHEY and CDR2 SMNVEV (reference sequence). With 7 bases removed from V and 7 bases from J, the gap between germline ends came to 7 bases. The CDR3 loop is CASKGDGELFF. The CDR3 DNA is TGTGCCAGCAAGGGAGACGGGGAGCTGTTTTTT.

The chain employs TRBV11-2 and TRBJ2-5, with 7 bases matching TRBD2. Per germline, CDR1 SGHAT and CDR2 FQNNGV. The CDR3 has 16 residues. J lost 0 bases, V lost 2 bases, and 6 bases had no gene match. The CDR3 reads CASSLWDYRYQETQYF. In nucleotides, the CDR3 is TGTGCCAGCAGCTTATGGGACTACCGGTACCAAGAGACCCAGTACTTC.

This sequence joins TRBV6-5 and TRBJ1-6; D perhaps matches TRBD1 (5 bases). Between the trimmed V and J ends, which lost 4 bases and 10 bases, there was a span of 11 bases. The CDR3 consists of 13 residues. Germline values: CDR1 MNHEY, CDR2 SVGAGI. The DNA for the CDR3 is TGTGCCAGCAGTTCTCAGGGTGGCTCACCCCTCCACTTT. Protein: CASSSQGGSPLHF.

As DNA, the CDR3 is TGCGCCAGCAGCGCTCCTGGGTCGAACACTGAAGCTTTCTTT. It yields the protein CASSAPGSNTEAFF. This chain connects TRBV5-1 to TRBJ1-1; D gene unclear. Trimming took off 4 bases at V and 1 base at J, with 11 bases between the two ends. The germline V gene has CDR1 SGHRS and CDR2 YFSETQ. The CDR3 has 14 amino acids.

The rearrangement joins TRBV9 to TRBJ1-1, with TRBD1 matching 7 bases. CDR1 and CDR2 from the germline V gene are SGDLS and YYNGEE. CDR3 length: 19 amino acids. V lost 2 bases, J lost 1 base, and 17 bases stayed unmatched. In nucleotides, the CDR3 is TGTGCCAGCAGCGTTTCTGTCACACTCGGGGGACAGCCGAACACTGAAGCTTTCTTT. It is translated as CASSVSVTLGGQPNTEAFF.